This TCR beta chain comes out of a study of Graves' ophthalmopathy and Graves' hyperthyroidism. Regarding the study as a whole: Blood also held most thyroid clonotypes expanded above 0.001 frequency. Sensitivity reached 70.59% and specificity approximately 72% when the model predicted ophthalmopathy progression.

This clonotype came up a few times. No antigen is known for it. The authors amplified TCR beta CDR3 regions from RNA transcripts. Amplification began with first-round RT-PCR using HTBI primers, then second-round multiplex PCR was performed. TCRdb re-called the multiplex PCR reads through MiXCR, storing one row per CDR3 protein. The profile shows about 740,000 distinct CDR3 sequences, 35% to 50% of them singletons. CDR3 length equals 14 residues. The germline V gene has CDR1 LGHNA and CDR2 YSLEER. V lost 5 bases to trimming and J lost 2 bases; unmatched junction nucleotides: 4. The receptor was isolated from an adult man with Graves' ophthalmopathy. The V and J genes are TRBV4-3 and TRBJ2-7; 9 nucleotides align to TRBD2. The sequenced sample was peripheral blood. This CDR3 is CASSYLAGAYEQYF. The CDR3 region has the DNA TGCGCCAGCAGCTACTTAGCGGGGGCCTACGAGCAGTACTTC.